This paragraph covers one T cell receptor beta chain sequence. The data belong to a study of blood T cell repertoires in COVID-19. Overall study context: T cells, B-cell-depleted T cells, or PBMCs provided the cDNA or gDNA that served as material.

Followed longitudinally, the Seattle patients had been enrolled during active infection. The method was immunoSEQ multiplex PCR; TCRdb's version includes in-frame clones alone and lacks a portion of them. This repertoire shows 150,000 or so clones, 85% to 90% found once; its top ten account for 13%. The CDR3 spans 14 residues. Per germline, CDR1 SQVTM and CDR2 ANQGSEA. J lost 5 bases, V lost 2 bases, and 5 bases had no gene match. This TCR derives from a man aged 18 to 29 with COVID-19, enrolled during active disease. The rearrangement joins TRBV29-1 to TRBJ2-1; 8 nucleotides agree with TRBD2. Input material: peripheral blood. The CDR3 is CSVESAGAHNEQFF. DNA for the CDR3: TGCAGCGTTGAATCAGCGGGGGCCCACAATGAGCAGTTCTTC.